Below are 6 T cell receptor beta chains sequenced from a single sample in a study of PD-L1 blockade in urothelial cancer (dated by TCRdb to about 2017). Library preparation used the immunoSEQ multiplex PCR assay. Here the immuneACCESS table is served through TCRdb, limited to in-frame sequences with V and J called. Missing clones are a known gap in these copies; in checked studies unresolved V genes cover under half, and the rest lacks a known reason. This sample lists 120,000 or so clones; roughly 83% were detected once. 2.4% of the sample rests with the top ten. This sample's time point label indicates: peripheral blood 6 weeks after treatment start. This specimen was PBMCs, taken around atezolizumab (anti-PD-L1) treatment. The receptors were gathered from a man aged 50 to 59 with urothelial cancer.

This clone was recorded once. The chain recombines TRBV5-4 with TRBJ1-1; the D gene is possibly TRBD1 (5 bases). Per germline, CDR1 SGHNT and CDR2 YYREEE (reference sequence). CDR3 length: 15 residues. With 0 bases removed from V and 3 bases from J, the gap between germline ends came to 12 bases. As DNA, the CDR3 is TGTGCCAGCAGCTTGGCACAGGTCAAGGACACTGAAGCTTTCTTT. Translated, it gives CASSLAQVKDTEAFF. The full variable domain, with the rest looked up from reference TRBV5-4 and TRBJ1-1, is ETGVTQSPTHLIKTRGQQVTLRCSSQSGHNTVSWYQQALGQGPQFIFQYYREEENGRGNFPPRFSGLQFPNYSSELNVNALELDDSALYLCASSLAQVKDTEAFFGQGTRLTVV.

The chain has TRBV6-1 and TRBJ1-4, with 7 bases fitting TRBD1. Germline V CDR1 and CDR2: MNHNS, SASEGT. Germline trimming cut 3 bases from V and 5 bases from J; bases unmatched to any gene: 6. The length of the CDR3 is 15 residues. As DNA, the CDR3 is TGTGCCAGCAGTGAGAGGGCAGGGGGGAATGAAAAACTGTTTTTT. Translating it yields CASSERAGGNEKLFF.

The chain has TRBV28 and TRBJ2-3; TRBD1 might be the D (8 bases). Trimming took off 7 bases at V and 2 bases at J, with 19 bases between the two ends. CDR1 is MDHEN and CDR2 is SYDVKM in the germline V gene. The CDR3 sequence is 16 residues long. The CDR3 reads CASNIRQGTTTDTQYF. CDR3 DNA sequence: TGTGCCAGCAATATACGACAGGGGACTACCACAGATACGCAGTATTTT.

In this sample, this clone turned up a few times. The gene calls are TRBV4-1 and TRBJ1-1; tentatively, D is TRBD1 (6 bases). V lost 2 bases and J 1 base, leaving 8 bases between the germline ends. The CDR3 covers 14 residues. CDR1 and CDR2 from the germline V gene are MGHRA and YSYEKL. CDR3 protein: CASSQKTGNTEAFF. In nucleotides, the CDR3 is TGCGCCAGCAGCCAAAAGACAGGGAACACTGAAGCTTTCTTT.

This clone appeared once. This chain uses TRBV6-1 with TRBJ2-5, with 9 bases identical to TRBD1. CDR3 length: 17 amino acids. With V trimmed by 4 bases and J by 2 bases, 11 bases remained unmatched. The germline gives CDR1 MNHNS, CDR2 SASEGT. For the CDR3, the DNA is TGTGCCAGCAGTGTTAGGACAGGGGTTTCTCGGCAAGAGACCCAGTACTTC. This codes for CASSVRTGVSRQETQYF.

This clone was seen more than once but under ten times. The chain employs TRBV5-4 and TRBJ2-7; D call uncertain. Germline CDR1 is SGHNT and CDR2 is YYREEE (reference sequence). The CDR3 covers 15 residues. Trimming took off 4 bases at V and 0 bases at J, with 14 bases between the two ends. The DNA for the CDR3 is TGTGCCAGCAGCCAAGGTTCCGCGGTCTCCTACGAGCAGTACTTC. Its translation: CASSQGSAVSYEQYF. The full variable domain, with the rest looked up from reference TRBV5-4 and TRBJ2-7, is ETGVTQSPTHLIKTRGQQVTLRCSSQSGHNTVSWYQQALGQGPQFIFQYYREEENGRGNFPPRFSGLQFPNYSSELNVNALELDDSALYLCASSQGSAVSYEQYFGPGTRLTVT.